The 29 T cell receptor beta chains reported below all come from one sample, sequenced in a study of cytomegalovirus exposure and HLA in healthy donors. Amplification used 60 Vbeta primers and 13 Jbeta primers. Generated by immunoSEQ multiplex PCR, the TCRdb table keeps only in-frame clones and is missing some. This specimen shows 75,000 to 95,000 clones; the ten leading clones hold about 4.6%. Sequencing used PBMCs. The receptor set was obtained from a man aged 25 to 40 in good health and CMV-seronegative.

About this clone: The sample carries other DNA sequences with the same CDR3. V usage is TRBV6-1 and J usage is TRBJ1-1; D uncertain. The CDR3 runs 14 residues. With 7 bases removed from V and 0 bases from J, the gap between germline ends came to 12 bases. CDR1 is MNHNS, CDR2 SASEGT, per germline. CDR3 sequence reads: CASTLYTLNTEAFF. The CDR3 region has the DNA TGTGCCAGCACCCTTTACACCCTGAACACTGAAGCTTTCTTT.

The chain links TRBV5-1 to TRBJ2-1; 10 positions match TRBD2. Trimming took 6 bases from V and 4 from J; bases not matched to a gene: 7. The CDR3 is 15 amino acids. Looked up from germline, CDR1 is SGHRS and CDR2 is YFSETQ. CDR3 in amino acids: CASTPLAGEYNEQFF. The CDR3 DNA sequence: TGCGCCAGCACCCCTCTAGCGGGAGAATACAATGAGCAGTTCTTC.

The chain links TRBV7-6 to TRBJ1-4, with 8 bases lining up with TRBD1. Germline assignment: CDR1 SGHVS and CDR2 FNYEAQ. CDR3 length: 14 amino acids. With 4 bases clipped from V and 7 bases from J, the junction kept 5 bases outside the gene matches. The CDR3 DNA is TGTGCCAGCAGCTCAGGGGGCGAAGGTGAAAAACTGTTTTTT. Its translation is CASSSGGEGEKLFF.

The CDR3 loop reads CSVVFYNEQFF. CDR3 bases: TGCAGCGTCGTGTTCTACAATGAGCAGTTCTTC. J is TRBJ2-1 and V is TRBV29-1; no firm D call. This CDR3 region has 11 residues. The germline gives CDR1 SQVTM, CDR2 ANQGSEA. The V gene lost 6 bases and the J gene lost 3 bases, with 6 bases spanning the gap.

The rearrangement uses TRBV18 and TRBJ1-2; no clear D. Germline V gene lookup returns CDR1 KGHSH and CDR2 LQKENI. CDR3 length: 15 amino acids. V was cut by 0 bases and J by 2 bases, with 10 bases left in between. In DNA, the CDR3 is TGTGCCAGCTCACCACCGTCGGGGATGAACTATGGCTACACCTTC. It encodes CASSPPSGMNYGYTF.

CDR3 DNA: TGTGCCAGCTCACAGAACGCGGGCTACGAGCAGTACTTC. Residues: CASSQNAGYEQYF. This chain joins TRBV18 and TRBJ2-7; possibly TRBD2 for D (5 bases). The ends were cut back, 4 bases at V and 3 bases at J, with 10 bases in the middle. Germline V gene data show CDR1 as KGHSH and CDR2 as LQKENI. The length of the CDR3 is 13 residues.

Concerning this clone: The junction departs from germline at one end; a sequencing error may be responsible. The chain uses TRBV29-1 and TRBJ1-5; tentatively, D is TRBD1 (5 bases). The germline V gene has CDR1 SQVTM and CDR2 ANQGSEA. This CDR3 is built from 13 residues. The CDR3 sequence: CSVKEDNNQPQHF. The DNA for the CDR3 is TGCAGCGTTAAAGAGGACAACAATCAGCCCCAGCATTTT. The full variable domain, completed using reference TRBV29-1 and TRBJ1-5, is SAVISQKPSRDICQRGTSLTIQCQVDSQVTMMFWYRQQPGQSLTLIATANQGSEATYESGFVIDKFPISRPNLTFSTLTVSNMSPEDSSIYLCSVKEDNNQPQHFGDGTRLSIL.

The chain carries TRBV29-1 and TRBJ1-1, with TRBD1 matching 9 bases. The CDR3 runs 13 residues. V gave up 6 bases and J gave up 5 bases; unmatched junction bases: 7. Germline assignment: CDR1 SQVTM and CDR2 ANQGSEA. CDR3 region: CSVWDREGTEAFF. The DNA for the CDR3 is TGCAGCGTGTGGGACAGGGAGGGTACTGAAGCTTTCTTT. The whole variable domain, remainder taken from reference TRBV29-1 and TRBJ1-1, is SAVISQKPSRDICQRGTSLTIQCQVDSQVTMMFWYRQQPGQSLTLIATANQGSEATYESGFVIDKFPISRPNLTFSTLTVSNMSPEDSSIYLCSVWDREGTEAFFGQGTRLTVV.

The rearrangement uses TRBV6-1 and TRBJ1-2; 7 positions agree with TRBD1. CDR1 is MNHNS and CDR2 is SASEGT in the germline V gene. V shed 1 base, J shed 2 bases, and the junction held 4 bases outside the gene matches. This CDR3 has 15 amino acids. The CDR3 reads CASSEGGGGNYGYTF. DNA of the CDR3: TGTGCCAGCAGTGAAGGTGGAGGGGGCAACTATGGCTACACCTTC.

V gene TRBV5-1 combines with J gene TRBJ2-7, with 11 bases fitting TRBD2. The trim removed 2 bases at V and 3 bases at J, leaving 4 bases unmatched. CDR1 SGHRS and CDR2 YFSETQ come from the germline V gene. The length of the CDR3 is 15 residues. CDR3 in DNA: TGCGCCAGCAGCTTAGGGACTAGCGGATTCTACGAGCAGTACTTC. Its translation: CASSLGTSGFYEQYF.

The chain is built from TRBV7-2 and TRBJ2-1; 7 nucleotides align to TRBD1. Trimming at V came to 2 bases and at J to 4 bases, leaving 8 bases not matched to a gene. The V gene's germline CDR1 is SGHTA and CDR2 FQGNSA. This CDR3 spans 16 amino acids. The CDR3 region is CASSLLPGGIYNEQFF. Here the CDR3 DNA reads TGTGCCAGCAGCTTACTGCCAGGGGGAATTTACAATGAGCAGTTCTTC. Filled out from reference TRBV7-2 and TRBJ2-1, the complete variable domain reads GAGVSQSPSNKVTEKGKDVELRCDPISGHTALYWYRQSLGQGLEFLIYFQGNSAPDKSGLPSDRFSAERTGGSVSTLTIQRTQQEDSAVYLCASSLLPGGIYNEQFFGPGTRLTVL.

The chain couples TRBV19 to TRBJ2-1; 7 bases match TRBD2. This CDR3 is 15 amino acids long. After removal of 1 base from V and 6 bases from J, the junction contained 6 bases not matched to a gene. Germline V gene lookup returns CDR1 LNHDA and CDR2 SQIVND (reference sequence). CDR3 sequence reads: CASSIVGGSRNEQFF. CDR3 coding DNA: TGTGCCAGTAGTATAGTGGGCGGGAGCCGCAATGAGCAGTTCTTC.

This sequence joins TRBV6-4 and TRBJ2-3; a weak D match, TRBD2 (6 bases). Deletions cut 2 bases from V and 0 bases from J, with 9 bases between. CDR3 length: 15 amino acids. CDR1 MRHNA and CDR2 SNTAGT come from the germline V gene. CDR3 sequence: CASSDGSGSTDTQYF. CDR3 bases: TGTGCCAGCAGTGACGGTAGCGGCAGCACAGATACGCAGTATTTT.

The chain carries TRBV4-1 and TRBJ2-7; the match to TRBD2 covers 10 bases. The CDR3 loop spans 18 amino acids. V lost 3 bases, J lost 4 bases, and 15 bases stayed unmatched. Germline lookup yields CDR1 MGHRA and CDR2 YSYEKL. Here the CDR3 reads CASSQILVSGGAGYEQYF. The CDR3, as DNA: TGCGCCAGCAGCCAGATACTCGTCAGCGGGGGGGCCGGGTACGAGCAGTACTTC.

The chain uses TRBV29-1 and TRBJ2-5, with D tentatively TRBD1 (5 bases). V was clipped by 4 bases and J by 1 base, with 10 bases between them. CDR1 and CDR2 (germline): SQVTM, ANQGSEA. The CDR3 length is 13 residues. In DNA, the CDR3 is TGCAGCGTTGTAGACAGTTTCCAAGAGACCCAGTACTTC. Translation: CSVVDSFQETQYF.

Note on this clone: Different DNA sequences within this sample yield the same CDR3. The gene calls are TRBV18 and TRBJ2-3; a possible D gene is TRBD2 (5 bases). From germline, CDR1 is KGHSH and CDR2 LQKENI. This CDR3 comprises 13 residues. The V and J ends lost 3 bases and 5 bases respectively, with 9 bases between them. CDR3: CASSPLARDTQYF. Written as DNA, the CDR3 is TGTGCCAGCTCACCTTTAGCGAGAGATACGCAGTATTTT.

This chain links TRBV11-2 with TRBJ1-5; D is ambiguous. V was trimmed by 2 bases and J by 6 bases, leaving 8 bases between them. This CDR3 has 13 residues. Germline lookup yields CDR1 SGHAT and CDR2 FQNNGV. CDR3 amino acids: CASSLTGGQPQHF. The CDR3 region has the DNA TGTGCCAGCAGCTTAACTGGCGGTCAGCCCCAGCATTTT.

The CDR3 bases are TGTGCCAGCAGTGAGTCTGCAGGCTATGGCTACACCTTC. It is translated as CASSESAGYGYTF. The genes are TRBV6-4 and TRBJ1-2, with D unresolved. The CDR3 contains 13 residues. In germline, CDR1 is MRHNA, CDR2 SNTAGT. Deletions cut 3 bases from V and 4 bases from J, with 9 bases between.

The chain combines TRBV7-9 with TRBJ1-1; tentatively, D is TRBD1 (5 bases). The CDR3 covers 13 residues. Germline CDR1 SEHNR, CDR2 FQNEAQ (reference sequence). Trimming cost V 5 bases and J 3 bases, with 10 bases left between them. DNA of the CDR3: TGTGCCAGCAGCCCAGGGTATTACACTGAAGCTTTCTTT. Translation gives CASSPGYYTEAFF.

V gene TRBV7-2 combines with J gene TRBJ2-3; no definite D call. The CDR3 length is 14 residues. V lost 2 bases and J 6 bases, leaving 12 bases between the germline ends. Germline values: CDR1 SGHTA, CDR2 FQGNSA. The CDR3 here is CASSLSPSVDTQYF. CDR3 coding DNA: TGTGCCAGCAGCTTATCCCCCTCCGTCGATACGCAGTATTTT.

The chain's CDR3 is CASRAPGTGRVTEQFF. The DNA of the CDR3 is TGCGCCAGCAGGGCTCCCGGGACAGGGCGGGTTACTGAGCAGTTCTTC. V gene TRBV4-1 combines with J gene TRBJ2-1; 9 nucleotides line up with TRBD1. J was trimmed by 9 bases and V by 6 bases; bases with no gene match: 15. Germline V gene data show CDR1 as MGHRA and CDR2 as YSYEKL. The CDR3 is 16 residues long.

About this clone itself: An end of the junction differs from the germline gene, which may be a read error. This chain connects TRBV19 to TRBJ2-1, with 12 nucleotides matching TRBD2. The germline V gene encodes CDR1 LNHDA and CDR2 SQIVND (reference sequence). CDR3 length: 16 amino acids. The CDR3 DNA reads TGTGCCAGTAGACTAGCGGGAGGAAGCTCCGACAATGAGCAGTTCTTC. Translated, it gives CASRLAGGSSDNEQFF.

This chain connects TRBV6-1 to TRBJ2-7; D is uncertain. Germline CDR1 and CDR2: MNHNS and SASEGT. The CDR3 has 13 amino acids. V was cut by 6 bases and J by 1 base, with 10 bases left in between. For the CDR3, the DNA is TGTGCCAGCAGACTATACGATTCCTACGAGCAGTACTTC. It is translated as CASRLYDSYEQYF.

The chain has TRBV5-1 and TRBJ2-7, with unresolved D. The length of the CDR3 is 16 residues. CDR1 SGHRS and CDR2 YFSETQ come from the germline V gene. V was shortened by 0 bases and J by 0 bases, with 13 bases between the two germline ends. The chain's CDR3 is CASSLGGDSASYEQYF. CDR3 DNA: TGCGCCAGCAGCTTGGGCGGAGACTCGGCCTCCTACGAGCAGTACTTC.

V and J are TRBV4-1 and TRBJ2-1; no clear D. Trimming pared 3 bases from V and 10 bases from J, leaving 19 bases between. The CDR3 has 15 amino acids. Germline-derived CDR1 and CDR2 are MGHRA and YSYEKL. This CDR3 reads CASSQIGEAFWEQFF. The CDR3 DNA follows: TGCGCCAGCAGCCAGATAGGCGAGGCCTTTTGGGAGCAGTTCTTC.

The V call is TRBV5-5, the J call TRBJ1-1, with TRBD1 as a possible D gene (6 bases). The germline V gene encodes CDR1 SGHKS and CDR2 YYEKEE (reference sequence). V lost 3 bases to trimming and J lost 0 bases, with 12 bases between them. This CDR3 is 15 amino acids long. The CDR3 DNA reads as TGTGCCAGCAGCTCGGTGGACAGCATGAACACTGAAGCTTTCTTT. Translated: CASSSVDSMNTEAFF.

The V and J genes are TRBV4-3 and TRBJ2-7, with D maybe TRBD1 (6 bases). The CDR3 runs to 16 residues. In germline, CDR1 is LGHNA, CDR2 YSLEER. Between the trimmed V and J ends, which lost 0 bases and 0 bases, there was a span of 12 bases. CDR3 sequence: CASSQEAGEISYEQYF. The CDR3 coding sequence is TGCGCCAGCAGCCAAGAGGCAGGGGAGATCTCCTACGAGCAGTACTTC.

The chain links TRBV30 to TRBJ1-1; 7 positions match TRBD1. J lost 3 bases, V lost 1 base, and 2 bases had no gene match. Germline V gene data show CDR1 as GTSNPN and CDR2 as SVGIG (reference sequence). CDR3 length: 13 residues. CDR3 in DNA: TGTGCCTGGAGTGAGGACAGGTACACTGAAGCTTTCTTT. It yields the protein CAWSEDRYTEAFF.

The V gene is TRBV7-9, the J gene TRBJ1-4; D is possibly TRBD1 (5 bases). In germline, CDR1 is SEHNR, CDR2 FQNEAQ (reference sequence). Deletions cut 5 bases from V and 5 bases from J, with 18 bases between. CDR3 length equals 16 residues. CDR3 DNA: TGTGCCAGCAGCCCCCGGGGGGGACCGATAAATGAAAAACTGTTTTTT. It codes for CASSPRGGPINEKLFF.